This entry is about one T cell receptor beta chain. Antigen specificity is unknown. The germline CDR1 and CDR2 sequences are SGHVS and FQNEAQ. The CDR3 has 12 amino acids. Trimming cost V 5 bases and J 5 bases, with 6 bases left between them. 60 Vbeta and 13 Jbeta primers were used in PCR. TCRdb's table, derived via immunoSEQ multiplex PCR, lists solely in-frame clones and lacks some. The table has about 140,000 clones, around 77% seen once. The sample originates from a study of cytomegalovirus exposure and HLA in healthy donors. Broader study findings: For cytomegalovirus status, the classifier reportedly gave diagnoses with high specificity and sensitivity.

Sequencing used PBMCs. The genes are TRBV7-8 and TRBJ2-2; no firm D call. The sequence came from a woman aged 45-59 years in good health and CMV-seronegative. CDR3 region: CASSLRTGELFF. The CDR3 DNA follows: TGTGCCAGCAGCCTGCGAACCGGGGAGCTGTTTTTT.